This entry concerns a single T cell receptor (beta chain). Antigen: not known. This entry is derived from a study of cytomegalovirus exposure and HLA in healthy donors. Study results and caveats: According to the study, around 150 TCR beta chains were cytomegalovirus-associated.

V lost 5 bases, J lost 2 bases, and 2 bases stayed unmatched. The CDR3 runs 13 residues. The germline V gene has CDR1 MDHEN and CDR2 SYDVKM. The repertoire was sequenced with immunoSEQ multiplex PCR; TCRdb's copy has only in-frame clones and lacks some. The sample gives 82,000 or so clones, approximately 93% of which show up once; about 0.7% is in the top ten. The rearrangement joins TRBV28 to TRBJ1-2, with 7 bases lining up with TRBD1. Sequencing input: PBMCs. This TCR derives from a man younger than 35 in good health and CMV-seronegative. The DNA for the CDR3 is TGTGCCAGCAGTCAGGGACAGAACTATGGCTACACCTTC. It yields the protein CASSQGQNYGYTF.